This T cell receptor delta chain was captured by sequencing in a study of gamma-delta chains in newborns, infants, children (dated by TCRdb to 2018 to 2020). With respect to the entire study: According to the title of the study, polyclonal expansion of innate gammadelta T cells immediately after birth is driven by microbial exposure. Right after human newborns were born, the researchers looked at the way microbial exposure shaped their populations of innate gammadelta T cells.

With respect to this clone: Its antigen is not yet known. Base qualities are missing; no much larger clone stands one base away.

CDR1 GEAIGNYY and CDR2 EKD were looked up in the germline V gene. V trim: 1 base; J trim: 2 bases; unmatched bases: 8. The CDR3 covers 17 residues, taking in both the cysteine and the phenylalanine. Just the 51-base CDR3 DNA is kept, in frame starting at base 1. Instrument on record: Illumina MiSeq. TCRdb reprocessed the public reads with the caller CATT; rows with the same DNA were merged afterwards. Counted in this sample were 9,000 to 13,000 delta-chain clones; over 8% of them appeared once. The ten biggest clones cover 3.8% of the sample. This TCR derives from a child who was a newborn, infant or young child, either healthy, febrile or measles-vaccinated (not recorded which). The source material was blood. Recombination linked TRDV2 to TRDJ1; TRDD3 agrees with 11 junctional bases. The DNA sequence is given as TGTGCCTGTGACACTGTACTGGGGGATAGGAGGACCGATAAACTCATCTTT. It translates to CACDTVLGDRRTDKLIF.